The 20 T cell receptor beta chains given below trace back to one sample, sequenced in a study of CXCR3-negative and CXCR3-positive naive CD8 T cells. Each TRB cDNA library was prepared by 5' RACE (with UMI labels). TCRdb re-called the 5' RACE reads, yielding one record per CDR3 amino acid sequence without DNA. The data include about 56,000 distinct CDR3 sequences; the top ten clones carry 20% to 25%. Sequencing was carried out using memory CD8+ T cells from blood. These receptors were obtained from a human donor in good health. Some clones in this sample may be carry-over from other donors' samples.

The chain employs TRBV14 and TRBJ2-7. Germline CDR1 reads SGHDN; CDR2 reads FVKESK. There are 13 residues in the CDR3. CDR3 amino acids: CASSQGRSYEQYF. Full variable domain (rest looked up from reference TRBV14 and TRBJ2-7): EAGVTQFPSHSVIEKGQTVTLRCDPISGHDNLYWYRRVMGKEIKFLLHFVKESKQDESGMPNNRFLAERTGGTYSTLKVQPAELEDSGVYFCASSQGRSYEQYFGPGTRLTVT.

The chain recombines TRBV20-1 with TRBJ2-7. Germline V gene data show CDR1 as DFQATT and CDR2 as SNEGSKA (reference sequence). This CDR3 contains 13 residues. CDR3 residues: CSARAGFSYEQYF.

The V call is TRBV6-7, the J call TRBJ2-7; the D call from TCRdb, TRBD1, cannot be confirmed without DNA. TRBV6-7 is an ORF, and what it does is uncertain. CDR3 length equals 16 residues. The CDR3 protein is CASSWTTPSLTYEQYF.

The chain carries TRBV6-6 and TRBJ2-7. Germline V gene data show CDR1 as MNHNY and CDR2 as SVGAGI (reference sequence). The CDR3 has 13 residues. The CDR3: CASSYSGSDEQYF.

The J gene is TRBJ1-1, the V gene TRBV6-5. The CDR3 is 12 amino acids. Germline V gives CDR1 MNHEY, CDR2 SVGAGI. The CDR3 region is CGTSTGNTEAFF.

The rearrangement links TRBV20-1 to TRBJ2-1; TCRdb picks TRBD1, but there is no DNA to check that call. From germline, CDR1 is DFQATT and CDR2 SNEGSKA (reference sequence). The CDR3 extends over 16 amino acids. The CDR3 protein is CSARDVGAASGREQFF.

The CDR3 here is CASSTRQGNNEQFF. The chain links TRBV6-6 to TRBJ2-1; the TCRdb call, TRBD1, lacks DNA for checking. CDR1 is MNHNY, CDR2 SVGAGI, per germline (reference sequence). The CDR3 is made up of 14 amino acids.

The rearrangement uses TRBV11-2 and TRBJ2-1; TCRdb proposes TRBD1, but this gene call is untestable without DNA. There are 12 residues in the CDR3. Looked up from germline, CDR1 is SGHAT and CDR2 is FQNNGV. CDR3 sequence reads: CASSLQQGKQFF.

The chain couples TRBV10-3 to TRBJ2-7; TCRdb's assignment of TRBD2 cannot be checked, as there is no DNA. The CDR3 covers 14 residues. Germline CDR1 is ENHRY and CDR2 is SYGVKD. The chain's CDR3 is CASKDGTASYEQYF.

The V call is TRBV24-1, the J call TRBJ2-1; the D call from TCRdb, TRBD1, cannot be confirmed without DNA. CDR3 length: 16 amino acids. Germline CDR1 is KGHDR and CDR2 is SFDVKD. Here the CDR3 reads CATSGGLAGSGDEQFF.

The CDR3 sequence is CASRSDSQGYYNEQFF. The rearrangement links TRBV12-2 to TRBJ2-1; TCRdb calls TRBD1, which cannot be checked without DNA. TRBV12-2 is a documented pseudogene. This CDR3 has 16 residues.

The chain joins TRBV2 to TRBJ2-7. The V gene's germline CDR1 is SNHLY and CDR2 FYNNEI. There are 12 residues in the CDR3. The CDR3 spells CASRSSSYEQYF.

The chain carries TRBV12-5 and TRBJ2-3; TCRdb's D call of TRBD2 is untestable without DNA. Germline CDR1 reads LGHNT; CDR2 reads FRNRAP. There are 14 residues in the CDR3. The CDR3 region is CASGLGWAADTQYF. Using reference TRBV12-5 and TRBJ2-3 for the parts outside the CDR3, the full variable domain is DARVTQTPRHKVTEMGQEVTMRCQPILGHNTVFWYRQTMMQGLELLAYFRNRAPLDDSGMPKDRFSAEMPDATLATLKIQPSEPRDSAVYFCASGLGWAADTQYFGPGTRLTVL.

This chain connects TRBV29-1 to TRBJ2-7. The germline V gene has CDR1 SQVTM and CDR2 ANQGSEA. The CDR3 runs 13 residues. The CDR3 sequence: CSVEDLVGYEQYF.

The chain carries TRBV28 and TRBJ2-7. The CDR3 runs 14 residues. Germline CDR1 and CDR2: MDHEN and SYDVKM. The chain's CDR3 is CASSPEYGSYEQYF.

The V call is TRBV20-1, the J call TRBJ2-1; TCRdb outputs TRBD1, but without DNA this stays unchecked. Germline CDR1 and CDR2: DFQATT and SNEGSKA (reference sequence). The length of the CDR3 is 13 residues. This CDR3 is CSAQDREVNEQFF.

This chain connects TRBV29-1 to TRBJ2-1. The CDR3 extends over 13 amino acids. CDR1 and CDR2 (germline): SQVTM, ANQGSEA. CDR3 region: CSVEGRPNNEQFF.

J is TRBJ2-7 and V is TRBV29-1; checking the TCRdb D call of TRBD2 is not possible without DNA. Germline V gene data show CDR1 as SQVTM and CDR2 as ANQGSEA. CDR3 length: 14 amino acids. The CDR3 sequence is CSAYRTSSDYEQYF.

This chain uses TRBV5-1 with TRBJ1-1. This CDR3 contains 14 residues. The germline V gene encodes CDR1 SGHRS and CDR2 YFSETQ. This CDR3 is CASSLDSSGSEAFF. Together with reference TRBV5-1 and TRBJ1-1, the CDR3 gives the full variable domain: KAGVTQTPRYLIKTRGQQVTLSCSPISGHRSVSWYQQTPGQGLQFLFEYFSETQRNKGNFPGRFSGRQFSNSRSEMNVSTLELGDSALYLCASSLDSSGSEAFFGQGTRLTVV.

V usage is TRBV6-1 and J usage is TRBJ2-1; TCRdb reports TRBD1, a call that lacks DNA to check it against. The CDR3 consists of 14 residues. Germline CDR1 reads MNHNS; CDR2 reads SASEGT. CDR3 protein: CASSRTGEYNEQFF.